The next 29 T cell receptor beta chains were all read from a single sample in a study of cytomegalovirus exposure and HLA in healthy donors. Amplification used 60 Vbeta primers and 13 Jbeta primers. Method: immunoSEQ multiplex PCR; TCRdb's copy keeps in-frame clones and lacks some. Of some 170,000 clones detected, 82% appear once; the ten largest clones hold around 10%. Sequencing input: PBMCs. The receptors originated from a man aged 50 to 59 in good health and CMV-seropositive.

The chain combines TRBV27 with TRBJ2-1; 10 positions agree with TRBD2. The length of the CDR3 is 17 residues. The germline V gene encodes CDR1 MNHEY and CDR2 SMNVEV (reference sequence). V lost 4 bases, J lost 2 bases, and 8 bases stayed unmatched. The CDR3 coding sequence is TGTGCCAGCAGTTCCCCTCTAGCGGGAGAAGCCTACAATGAGCAGTTCTTC. Translating it yields CASSSPLAGEAYNEQFF.

This clone was recorded a few times. The chain employs TRBV6-1 and TRBJ2-7; D might be TRBD1 (6 bases). CDR3 length equals 15 residues. V was clipped by 0 bases and J by 2 bases, with 11 bases between them. Germline CDR1 is MNHNS and CDR2 is SASEGT. The CDR3: CASSEAATGTYEQYF. Here the CDR3 DNA reads TGTGCCAGCAGTGAAGCCGCAACAGGGACCTACGAGCAGTACTTC.

This chain joins TRBV11-2 and TRBJ2-5, with 7 bases that match TRBD2. J gave up 2 bases and V 6 bases, and 9 bases lay outside the gene matches. Germline V gene sequence: CDR1 SGHAT, CDR2 FQNNGV. This CDR3 region has 15 residues. Written as DNA, the CDR3 is TGTGCCAGCAGTTCAGCGGGGATCCCGCAAGAGACCCAGTACTTC. Residues: CASSSAGIPQETQYF.

The J gene is TRBJ2-7, the V gene TRBV6-5, with TRBD1 identical over 11 bases. Looked up from germline, CDR1 is MNHEY and CDR2 is SVGAGI. The CDR3 contains 15 residues. After removal of 6 bases from V and 4 bases from J, the junction contained 8 bases not matched to a gene. The DNA for the CDR3 is TGTGCCAGCAGACCTCCCGGGACAGGGGGGTACGAGCAGTACTTC. Amino acids: CASRPPGTGGYEQYF.

The genes are TRBV28 and TRBJ1-2; no clear D gene. V shed 4 bases and J shed 7 bases, with 7 bases lying between them. Looked up from germline, CDR1 is MDHEN and CDR2 is SYDVKM. CDR3 length: 11 amino acids. The CDR3 is CASSSLGGYTF. The CDR3 region has the DNA TGTGCCAGCAGTTCTCTCGGTGGCTACACCTTC.

This chain joins TRBV29-1 and TRBJ2-2; tentatively, D is TRBD2 (5 bases). V was cut by 7 bases and J by 4 bases, with 10 bases left in between. CDR3 size: 12 residues. Germline values: CDR1 SQVTM, CDR2 ANQGSEA. This CDR3 is CSGGEATGELFF. The CDR3 nucleotides read TGCAGCGGGGGAGAGGCCACCGGGGAGCTGTTTTTT.

The CDR3 DNA is TGCGCCAGCAGCAGGGGCTCTGGGGCCAACGTCCTGACTTTC. Translating it yields CASSRGSGANVLTF. This rearrangement joins TRBV5-1 to TRBJ2-6; possibly TRBD1 for D (5 bases). Between the trimmed V and J ends, which lost 4 bases and 0 bases, there was a span of 5 bases. This CDR3 has 14 amino acids. The germline V gene has CDR1 SGHRS and CDR2 YFSETQ.

The chain links TRBV10-3 to TRBJ2-5; 13 bases agree with TRBD2. The ends lost 10 bases at V and 2 bases at J; junction bases unmatched: 4. The CDR3 has 14 amino acids. The V gene's germline CDR1 is ENHRY and CDR2 SYGVKD. The CDR3 DNA reads TGTGCCACCACGGGACTAGCGGGACAAGAGACCCAGTACTTC. Translation: CATTGLAGQETQYF.

J is TRBJ2-3 and V is TRBV4-1; 8 positions agree with TRBD2. CDR3 size: 19 residues. V shed 0 bases, J shed 0 bases, and the junction held 11 bases outside the gene matches. Germline V lookup: CDR1 MGHRA, CDR2 YSYEKL. The chain's CDR3 is CASSQDPGGGRTSTDTQYF. In nucleotides, the CDR3 is TGCGCCAGCAGCCAAGACCCAGGTGGCGGGAGGACTAGCACAGATACGCAGTATTTT.

This clone has just one count. V usage is TRBV5-1 and J usage is TRBJ1-1, with 7 bases lining up with TRBD1. The CDR3 runs 14 residues. Trimming cost V 1 base and J 2 bases; bases outside gene matches: 2. CDR1 and CDR2 from the germline V gene are SGHRS and YFSETQ. The CDR3 DNA sequence: TGCGCCAGCAGCTTGAACAGGGGAAACACTGAAGCTTTCTTT. As protein: CASSLNRGNTEAFF.

This rearrangement joins TRBV6-5 to TRBJ1-1; D remains unclear. The V end lost 6 bases, the J end lost 1 base, and 15 bases lay between the germline ends. The CDR3 consists of 15 residues. Per germline, CDR1 MNHEY and CDR2 SVGAGI. The CDR3 sequence is CASSKSLGRNTEAFF. As DNA, the CDR3 is TGTGCCAGCAGCAAATCGTTGGGCAGGAACACTGAAGCTTTCTTT.

V gene TRBV2 combines with J gene TRBJ2-1; possible D gene TRBD2, 5 bases. The CDR3 is made up of 12 amino acids. Between the trimmed V and J ends, which lost 4 bases and 7 bases, there was a span of 8 bases. Germline assignment: CDR1 SNHLY and CDR2 FYNNEI. The CDR3 region is CASSVTMNEQFF. In DNA, the CDR3 is TGTGCCAGCAGTGTGACTATGAATGAGCAGTTCTTC.

This clone has only a few counts. The CDR3 nucleotides are TGTGCCAGCAGTACACAAGGGACAGGGGATCAGCCCCAGCATTTT. As protein: CASSTQGTGDQPQHF. The rearrangement joins TRBV6-5 to TRBJ1-5; 10 bases fit TRBD1. V dropped 5 bases and J dropped 5; count of bases not matched to a gene: 6. Germline V gene sequence: CDR1 MNHEY, CDR2 SVGAGI. This CDR3 contains 15 residues.

The chain couples TRBV10-3 to TRBJ2-5; D might be TRBD1 (5 bases). The CDR3 runs to 13 residues. Trimming took 3 bases from V and 5 from J, leaving 10 bases between them. Germline assignment: CDR1 ENHRY and CDR2 SYGVKD. CDR3 loop: CAISDQGRETQYF. The CDR3 region has the DNA TGTGCCATCAGTGACCAGGGTCGGGAGACCCAGTACTTC.

The chain is built from TRBV5-5 and TRBJ1-6, with TRBD1 as a possible D gene (5 bases). The germline V gene encodes CDR1 SGHKS and CDR2 YYEKEE (reference sequence). Trimming left V 4 bases short and J 5 bases short, with 7 bases between. The CDR3 has 13 residues. The CDR3 loop is CASSRQHNSPLHF. The CDR3 DNA follows: TGTGCCAGCAGCAGACAGCATAATTCACCCCTCCACTTT.

The chain uses TRBV7-2 and TRBJ2-7; TRBD2 aligns across 15 bases. The CDR3 is 14 residues long. V gave up 4 bases and J gave up 6 bases; unmatched junction bases: 1. In germline, CDR1 is SGHTA, CDR2 FQGNSA. The CDR3 loop reads CASSSGLAGGEQYF. For the CDR3, the DNA is TGTGCCAGCAGCTCGGGACTAGCGGGAGGCGAGCAGTACTTC. Drawing the rest from reference TRBV7-2 and TRBJ2-7, the complete variable domain is GAGVSQSPSNKVTEKGKDVELRCDPISGHTALYWYRQSLGQGLEFLIYFQGNSAPDKSGLPSDRFSAERTGGSVSTLTIQRTQQEDSAVYLCASSSGLAGGEQYFGPGTRLTVT.

This chain joins TRBV7-3 and TRBJ1-2; maybe TRBD1 (5 bases). V lost 4 bases, J lost 4 bases, and 13 bases lay in between. Germline loops: CDR1 SGHTA, CDR2 FQGTGA. CDR3 size: 14 residues. This CDR3 is CASSSEGAGYGYTF. The DNA of the CDR3 is TGTGCCAGCAGCTCCGAAGGGGCTGGCTATGGCTACACCTTC.

The rearrangement uses TRBV28 and TRBJ1-3; D gene ambiguous. Deletions cut 6 bases from V and 0 bases from J, with 15 bases between. This CDR3 has 16 amino acids. Germline V gives CDR1 MDHEN, CDR2 SYDVKM. The CDR3 nucleotides are TGTGCCAGCAGCCTGCCTTTGGGGAGCTCTGGAAACACCATATATTTT. It translates to CASSLPLGSSGNTIYF.

The chain uses TRBV29-1 and TRBJ2-1; 14 nucleotides agree with TRBD2. The CDR3 totals 20 residues. CDR1 is SQVTM, CDR2 ANQGSEA, per germline. Trimming cost V 1 base and J 1 base; bases outside gene matches: 12. This CDR3 reads CSVEAPPGLAGGGSYNEQFF. The CDR3 nucleotides are TGCAGCGTTGAAGCCCCCCCCGGACTAGCGGGAGGAGGGTCCTACAATGAGCAGTTCTTC.

The chain uses TRBV15 and TRBJ1-5; D gene uncertain. The CDR3 covers 15 residues. Trimming removed 0 bases from V and 6 bases from J, with 12 bases in between. Germline V CDR1 and CDR2: LNHNV, YYDKDF (reference sequence). Here the CDR3 reads CATSRDKNLGQPQHF. The CDR3 DNA reads TGTGCCACCAGCAGAGATAAGAATCTCGGTCAGCCCCAGCATTTT.

The gene calls are TRBV15 and TRBJ2-3, with 10 positions matching TRBD2. This CDR3 region has 19 residues. Germline V gives CDR1 LNHNV, CDR2 YYDKDF (reference sequence). The junction had 14 bases not matched to a gene; V was cut back by 1 base and J by 4 bases. CDR3 region: CATSRGGAEREGPADTQYF. CDR3 sequence (DNA): TGTGCCACCAGCAGAGGGGGGGCGGAGCGGGAGGGCCCCGCAGATACGCAGTATTTT.

V is TRBV7-8 and J is TRBJ2-2, with D possibly TRBD1 on 6 matching bases. This CDR3 has 15 amino acids. Germline-derived CDR1 and CDR2 are SGHVS and FQNEAQ. V lost 5 bases and J 1 base, leaving 11 bases between the germline ends. The CDR3 region has the DNA TGTGCCAGCAGCCCCTCGACAGGGAACACCGGGGAGCTGTTTTTT. Its translation: CASSPSTGNTGELFF.

The chain uses TRBV7-2 and TRBJ1-5; tentative D call: TRBD1 (5 bases). In germline, CDR1 is SGHTA, CDR2 FQGNSA. Trimming stripped 0 bases from V and 1 base from J, with 10 bases between. The CDR3 totals 16 residues. The chain's CDR3 is CASSLAPGGSNQPQHF. As DNA, the CDR3 is TGTGCCAGCAGCTTAGCTCCGGGGGGAAGCAATCAGCCCCAGCATTTT.

This chain uses TRBV9 with TRBJ1-2, with a weak D call TRBD1 (5 bases). The germline CDR1 and CDR2 sequences are SGDLS and YYNGEE. The CDR3 runs 13 residues. The ends were cut back, 5 bases at V and 2 bases at J, with 10 bases in the middle. The CDR3 sequence is CASSDRKNYGYTF. DNA for the CDR3: TGTGCCAGCAGTGACAGAAAAAACTATGGCTACACCTTC. The full variable domain, rest sourced from reference TRBV9 and TRBJ1-2, is DSGVTQTPKHLITATGQRVTLRCSPRSGDLSVYWYQQSLDQGLQFLIQYYNGEERAKGNILERFSAQQFPDLHSELNLSSLELGDSALYFCASSDRKNYGYTFGSGTRLTVV.

This clone was detected only once. This sequence joins TRBV15 and TRBJ2-1; 10 bases map to TRBD1. This CDR3 has 14 amino acids. In germline, CDR1 is LNHNV, CDR2 YYDKDF (reference sequence). The V segment lost 6 bases and the J segment 7 bases; nucleotides outside the gene matches: 6. In DNA, the CDR3 is TGTGCCACCAGTTACGACAGGGGGCGAAATGAGCAGTTCTTC. It encodes CATSYDRGRNEQFF.

Of note for this clone: The junction does not match germline at one end; this may be a read error. The V gene is TRBV4-2, the J gene TRBJ1-1, with D maybe TRBD1 (5 bases). Germline V gene sequence: CDR1 LGHNA, CDR2 YNFKEQ. The CDR3 runs to 16 residues. The CDR3 sequence is CASSKERSGGNTEAFF. For the CDR3, the DNA is TGTGCCAGCAGCAAAGAAAGGTCGGGGGGGAACACTGAAGCTTTCTTT.

This clone was detected a few times. V is TRBV30 and J is TRBJ2-2; 10 bases line up with TRBD1. This CDR3 has 14 amino acids. V gave up 3 bases and J gave up 7 bases; unmatched junction bases: 5. Germline V gene lookup returns CDR1 GTSNPN and CDR2 SVGIG (reference sequence). This CDR3 is CAWSTTGGSGELFF. The CDR3 DNA reads as TGTGCCTGGAGCACGACAGGGGGCAGCGGGGAGCTGTTTTTT. The whole variable domain, remainder taken from reference TRBV30 and TRBJ2-2, is SQTIHQWPATLVQPVGSPLSLECTVEGTSNPNLYWYRQAAGRGLQLLFYSVGIGQISSEVPQNLSASRPQDRQFILSSKKLLLSDSGFYLCAWSTTGGSGELFFGEGSRLTVL.

The gene calls are TRBV5-8 and TRBJ1-4; D gene unclear. The V end was cut by 1 base, the J end by 8 bases, with 12 bases between. CDR3 length: 14 residues. In germline, CDR1 is SGHTS, CDR2 YDEGEE. The DNA for the CDR3 is TGTGCCAGCAGCTTGTGGCAGGCGGGGGAAAAACTGTTTTTT. Translated: CASSLWQAGEKLFF.

This clone was seen more than once but under ten times. For the CDR3, the DNA is TGTGCCAGCAGTTATGAGACAGCCACTAACTATGGCTACACCTTC. As protein: CASSYETATNYGYTF. This sequence joins TRBV6-5 and TRBJ1-2; possible D gene TRBD1, 5 bases. The V and J ends lost 3 bases and 0 bases respectively, with 11 bases between them. This CDR3 region has 15 residues. CDR1 and CDR2 from the germline V gene are MNHEY and SVGAGI.